A selection of T cell receptor beta chains follows, all from one sample in a study of human T cells and chemical hapten exposure. TCRdb ran MiXCR on the RACE reads and lists one entry per CDR3 protein. This sample yields approximately 320,000 distinct CDR3 sequences, of which 5.5% are seen a single time; 7% to 10% belongs to the top ten. Here the sequenced sample was whole blood, taken in connection with sensitization to the hapten diphenylcyclopropenone (DPC). These receptors originate from a woman aged 18-30 years with alopecia areata. Some clones in this sample may be carry-over from other donors' samples. The CDR3 runs from the conserved cysteine through the conserved F or W. D genes are given only for firm matches. Size is stated for part of the rows, as once, few or many counts, or as a class when the clone is expanded.

many TRBJ2-1 . TRBV2 TGTGCCAGCAGGCTCAAACAGGTCTCCTGGTCCTACAATGAGCAGTTCTTC CASRLKQVSWSYNEQFF
few TRBJ2-3 . TRBV19 TGTGCCAGTAGTAGACAGGCCCAGGGTACGCAGTATTTT CASSRQAQGTQYF
many TRBJ1-1 . TRBV6-6 TGTGCCAGCAGTTCTACAGGGCTTGAAGCTTTCTTT CASSSTGLEAFF
few TRBJ2-1 TRBD2 TRBV2 TGTGCCAGCAGTGAAGCCCTAGCGGACCGTCGGTTCTTC CASSEALADRRFF
. TRBJ2-5 TRBD2 TRBV7-2 TGTGCCAGCAGCGTGCCCCTAGCGGGGGCAGAGACCCAGTACTTC CASSVPLAGAETQYF
few TRBJ1-1 . TRBV20-1 TGCAGTGCTAGATGGGGTAAAATGACTGAAGCTTTCTTT CSARWGKMTEAFF
. TRBJ2-7 . TRBV6-6 TGTGCCAGCAGTTACTCGAACAGGGTGAACGAGCAGTACTTC CASSYSNRVNEQYF
few TRBJ2-7 . TRBV5-1 TGCGCCAGCAACCTGGACGACTACGAGCAGTACTTC CASNLDDYEQYF
. TRBJ2-2 . TRBV19 TGTGCCAGTAGTTTCAGGGAAGGGGAGCTGTTTTTT CASSFREGELFF
many TRBJ2-1 . TRBV7-9 TGTGCCAGCAGCGGCCGGGACTCGATCTACAATGAGCAGTTCTTC CASSGRDSIYNEQFF
. TRBJ1-1 . TRBV7-2 TGTGCCAGCAGCTTGAGTGAAGGGGTAGCTTTCTTT CASSLSEGVAFF
many TRBJ1-3 TRBD1 TRBV12-3/TRBV12-4 TGTGCCAGCAGTTCCTGGGGACAGGTCTCTGGAAACACCATATATTTT CASSSWGQVSGNTIYF
few TRBJ2-5 . TRBV27 TGTGCCAGCAGTCCCCGGGACCGAAGCCAAGAGACCCAGTACTTC CASSPRDRSQETQYF
many TRBJ1-1 . TRBV7-9 TGTGCCAGCAGACAATCCTCGGTGGGGGGAGAAGCTTTCTTT CASRQSSVGGEAFF
. TRBJ1-4 TRBD1 TRBV4-1 TGCGCCAGCAGCCAAACCCCCGGGACAGTGCTCCAGGAAAAACTGTTTTTT CASSQTPGTVLQEKLFF
. TRBJ1-6 . TRBV20-1 TGCAGTGCTCCAGGGAGGACACGGCTCAATTCACCCCTCCACTTT CSAPGRTRLNSPLHF
many TRBJ1-1 . TRBV10-3 TGTGCCATCACCGAGGGGCGCGCTCTAGCCGGCACTGAAGCTTTCTTT CAITEGRALAGTEAFF
many TRBJ2-1 . TRBV6-5 TGTGCCAGCAGTCCGAACCTACAGGGAACAAGCACGGATGAGCAGTTCTTC CASSPNLQGTSTDEQFF
many TRBJ2-7 TRBD2 TRBV6-2/TRBV6-3 TGTGCCAGCAAGGGGCTAGCGGGTACCTACGAGCAGTACTTC CASKGLAGTYEQYF
. TRBJ2-7 TRBD1 TRBV28 TGTGCCAGCAGTTCTCCTCGGACAGGGGGCTCGGGGGAGCAGTACTTC CASSSPRTGGSGEQYF
many TRBJ1-2 . TRBV5-1 TGCGCCAGCAGCTTCGAACGGACTTCAGGCTACTATGGCTACACCTTC CASSFERTSGYYGYTF
many TRBJ1-2 . TRBV29-1 TGCAGCGTCTTTGGTGACGGAATCTATGGCTACACCTTC CSVFGDGIYGYTF
. TRBJ2-7 . TRBV3-1 TGTGCCAGCAGTCGAACTAGTAATTCCGAGCAGTACTTC CASSRTSNSEQYF
many TRBJ1-1 . TRBV5-1 TGCGCCAGCAGCTCGACAGGTTCGAACACTGAAGCTTTCTTT CASSSTGSNTEAFF
many TRBJ2-3 TRBD1 TRBV13 TGTGCCAGCAGCTTATACAGGGGGCAAACAGATACGCAGTATTTT CASSLYRGQTDTQYF
. TRBJ2-1 TRBD2 TRBV7-9 TGTGCCAGCAGTCCGTTTCTAGCGGGGAGAGACAATGAGCAGTTCTTC CASSPFLAGRDNEQFF
many TRBJ1-5 . TRBV28 TGTGCCAGCAGTTGGGGGGGGCAGGTTCAGCCCCAGCATTTT CASSWGGQVQPQHF
many TRBJ2-3 TRBD1 TRBV7-9 TGTGCCAGCAGCACTAGAAGGGACAGAGGAGATACGCAGTATTTT CASSTRRDRGDTQYF
. TRBJ2-5 . TRBV5-1 TGCGCCAGCAGCCTGGGACATCGGAACTTC CASSLGHRNF
many TRBJ1-5 . TRBV6-2/TRBV6-3 TGTGCCAGCAGTTACGGCTCCAGAGAGAGAGGTCAGCCCCAGCATTTT CASSYGSRERGQPQHF
many TRBJ1-2 . TRBV5-6 TGTGCCAGCAGAAGAGGGGGAAATGGCTACACCTTC CASRRGGNGYTF
many TRBJ1-2 TRBD1 TRBV5-1 TGCGCCAGCAGCTTGGTACGGGTACAGGGGGCGCGTGGCTACACCTTC CASSLVRVQGARGYTF
. TRBJ2-3 . TRBV28 TGTGCCAGCAGTTTAGAGGATGTCTCTAGCACAGATACGCAGTATTTT CASSLEDVSSTDTQYF
few TRBJ2-7 . TRBV5-1 TGCGCCAGCAGCGGGGGGGACAGGAACGAGCAGTACTTC CASSGGDRNEQYF
many TRBJ2-3 . TRBV29-1 TGCAGCGTTAGGGGTGGGGCCACAGATACGCAGTATTTT CSVRGGATDTQYF
few TRBJ2-1 . TRBV7-2 TGTGCCAGCAGCTCACAGGGCTTCTACAATGAGCAGTTCTTC CASSSQGFYNEQFF
. TRBJ1-5 . TRBV6-1 TGTGCCAGCAGTGGAAGGGACAGCAATCAGCCCCAGCATTTT CASSGRDSNQPQHF
. TRBJ1-3 . TRBV20-1 TGCAGTGCTCCCCGAGGGGGTCCGGGCGGAAACACCATATATTTT CSAPRGGPGGNTIYF
few TRBJ2-3 TRBD2 TRBV6-2/TRBV6-3 TGTGCCAGCAGTTACCGTCTCGCGGGGGAAACAGATACGCAGTATTTT CASSYRLAGETDTQYF
few TRBJ1-6 . TRBV4-2 TGTGCCAGCAGCCAAGACAGCCAGAATTCACCCCTCCACTTT CASSQDSQNSPLHF
many TRBJ2-3 . TRBV4-1 TGCGCCAGCAGCCAAGGCCCTATCAGCCCTGTAATAGATACGCAGTATTTT CASSQGPISPVIDTQYF
. TRBJ2-7 . TRBV7-9 TGTGCCAGCAGCCGAGGACAATTGGGGCTGGGGGGCGAGCAGTACTTC CASSRGQLGLGGEQYF
. TRBJ2-3 TRBD1 TRBV20-1 TGCAGTGCTAGAGATTGGGGCAGGGGGCGCCCAGATACGCAGTATTTT CSARDWGRGRPDTQYF
. TRBJ1-2 . TRBV6-2/TRBV6-3 TGTGCCAGCAGACCCCTCGGGGGGGTTCCAGCTAACTATGGCTACACCTTC CASRPLGGVPANYGYTF
. TRBJ2-5 . TRBV4-3 TGCGCCAGCAGCCAAGATCGCAGCAAGTCAGAGACCCAGTACTTC CASSQDRSKSETQYF